These 7 T cell receptor beta chains came from one sample sequenced in a study of blood T cell repertoires in COVID-19. Clones were read by immunoSEQ multiplex PCR, and TCRdb kept only the in-frame ones, dropping some. Of 100,000 to 140,000 clones listed, about nine tenths are singletons. The sequenced sample consisted of peripheral blood. These TCRs come from a woman aged 30 to 39 with acute or convalescent COVID-19.

This chain joins TRBV6-5 and TRBJ2-1; 11 bases match TRBD2. This CDR3 comprises 14 residues. Germline-derived CDR1 and CDR2 are MNHEY and SVGAGI. With 10 bases clipped from V and 11 bases from J, the junction kept 13 bases outside the gene matches. The CDR3 here is CATSRLAGKEQQFF. DNA for the CDR3: TGTGCCACCTCGAGACTAGCGGGAAAGGAGCAGCAGTTCTTC.

The chain couples TRBV4-2 to TRBJ2-1; 12 nucleotides align to TRBD2. From germline, CDR1 is LGHNA and CDR2 YNFKEQ. CDR3 length equals 16 residues. J was trimmed by 9 bases and V by 2 bases; bases with no gene match: 8. The CDR3 coding sequence is TGTGCCAGCAGCCAAAACCTAGCGGGGGGGCGCCGTGAGCAGTTCTTC. It translates to CASSQNLAGGRREQFF.

V usage is TRBV7-8 and J usage is TRBJ2-7; 7 positions match TRBD1. Trimming removed 4 bases from V and 2 bases from J; junction bases left unmatched: 8. CDR1 and CDR2 (germline): SGHVS, FQNEAQ. The CDR3 contains 15 residues. CDR3 in DNA: TGTGCCAGCAGCTCACCCGGGACAGTTACCTACGAGCAGTACTTC. Protein sequence: CASSSPGTVTYEQYF.

V is TRBV21-1 and J is TRBJ1-6. TRBV21-1 is a pseudogene. The CDR3 runs 13 residues. The CDR3 loop reads CASSKRRDSPLHF. For the CDR3, the DNA is TGTGCCAGCAGCAAACGCCGGGATTCACCCCTCCACTTT.

This clone has just one count. DNA for the CDR3: TGTGCCATCAGTGAGTCGATTGAGGATAATCAGCCCCAGCATTTT. Protein: CAISESIEDNQPQHF. The chain joins TRBV10-3 to TRBJ1-5, with unresolved D. This CDR3 spans 15 amino acids. Germline CDR1 is ENHRY and CDR2 is SYGVKD. Trimming shortened V by 0 bases and J by 4 bases, and 10 bases separated the two germline ends.

This chain joins TRBV19 and TRBJ2-3; unclear D gene. CDR1 is LNHDA, CDR2 SQIVND, per germline (reference sequence). V lost 5 bases, J lost 5 bases, and 17 bases lay in between. The CDR3 totals 15 residues. CDR3: CASSGLGGIGDTQYF. The CDR3 bases are TGTGCCAGTAGTGGATTAGGCGGTATCGGAGATACGCAGTATTTT.

CDR3 nucleotide sequence: TGTGCCAGTAGTACTCTGGGGGGGATTACTGAAGCTTTCTTT. As protein: CASSTLGGITEAFF. J is TRBJ1-1 and V is TRBV19, with TRBD1 as a possible D gene (5 bases). CDR1 and CDR2 (germline): LNHDA, SQIVND (reference sequence). This CDR3 is built from 14 residues. Trimming removed 4 bases at V and 5 bases at J, with 14 bases between.